This T cell receptor beta chain was obtained from a study of post-analysis software for immune sequencing data. Points from the study as a whole: TRBV5-6, TRBV5-1 and TRBV20-1 were among five TRBV segments more frequent in patients than controls.

The CDR3 length is 18 residues. Germline V gives CDR1 LGHDT, CDR2 YNNKEL (reference sequence). V dropped 3 bases and J dropped 0; count of bases not matched to a gene: 10. This clonotype was observed a few times. Its specificity is unknown. Unique molecular identifiers tagged the TCR beta cDNA libraries. TCRdb itself ran the PCR reads through MiXCR, one entry per CDR3 protein. The sample records more than 500,000 distinct CDR3 sequences, approximately 31% being singletons. The TCR originated in a girl under 18 with multiple sclerosis. Sequencing was done on a sample of blood. The chain links TRBV3-1 to TRBJ2-5; 10 nucleotides align to TRBD2. CDR3 DNA: TGTGCCAGCAGCCAGCGAGCGGGGGGGAGTTTGTACCAAGAGACCCAGTACTTC. Translated, it gives CASSQRAGGSLYQETQYF.